This T cell receptor beta chain originates from a study of regulatory T cells in long-lasting Graves disease. Arm-PCR with iRepertoire HTBI primers amplified the CDR3 regions for these TCR beta libraries. TCRdb re-called the multiplex PCR reads through MiXCR, storing one row per CDR3 protein. In the table there are about 660,000 distinct CDR3 sequences, approximately 29% of which are singletons. Germline CDR1 and CDR2: SGDLS and YYNGEE. Trimming left V 3 bases short and J 1 base short, with 8 bases between. The CDR3 extends over 14 amino acids. Time point indicated: persistent/refractory GD, antithyroid drugs over 5 years with positive TRAb. The authors made the TCR library using RNA they extracted from PBMCs. Study-level results: Sharing of public clonotypes was greater in persistent patients (around 2,500) than in new patients (around 1,000). Persistent-disease Graves' patients showed less TCR diversity than new cases. Persistent disease was characterized by preferential usage of TRBV28, TRBJ1-2 and TRBJ2-5. Small sample size may have lowered accuracy.

This clonotype has a handful of counts. Its antigen is undetermined. The clonotype originates from a female donor with Graves disease. The chain has TRBV9 and TRBJ2-4; D is ambiguous. The sample was peripheral blood mononuclear cells (PBMCs), taken when the disease was refractory, from a patient treated with antithyroid drugs. As DNA, the CDR3 is TGTGCCAGCAGCGACGTGGATGCCAAAAACATTCAGTACTTC. It is translated as CASSDVDAKNIQYF.